The TCR beta chain described here comes from a study of CD8 T cells in ankylosing spondylitis. Regarding the study as a whole: Seven to nine highly homologous variants formed a TCR beta motif that appeared characteristic of ankylosing spondylitis blood. As reported, disease-linked clones showed significant enrichment in matched ankylosing spondylitis synovial fluid. Relatively rare in peripheral blood, disease-linked clones were also CD8+.

The authors made TCR beta libraries by quantitative 5'-RACE with molecular barcodes. Each CDR3 protein is one row after TCRdb ran MiXCR on the 5' RACE reads. The top ten hold 0.51% of the sample, which has some 840,000 distinct CDR3 sequences, 10% to 15% seen once. In the case of this clonotype: What it recognizes is unknown.

This receptor was taken from a male donor with ankylosing spondylitis. The source material was blood, either unsorted or a sorted T cell fraction (not recorded which).

The CDR3 DNA sequence: TGTGCCAGCAGCTCCGTTCCGATCGGTCTAGCGGGAGCCGGGTTGAACATTCAGTACTTC. It specifies CASSSVPIGLAGAGLNIQYF. The gene calls are TRBV11-2 and TRBJ2-4; 10 bases are a match to TRBD2. Germline loops: CDR1 SGHAT, CDR2 FQNNGV. The length of the CDR3 is 20 residues. Unmatched junction bases numbered 22, after V lost 4 bases and J lost 7 bases.